The clone carrying this T cell receptor beta chain has a count of ten or more. What it binds is unknown. Time point indicated: persistent/refractory GD, antithyroid drugs over 5 years with positive TRAb. PBMCs were the source of the RNA used for TCR sequencing. An endocrinology department in Xi'an, China, recruited the patients. Researchers made TCR beta libraries by using iRepertoire HTBI primers and running Arm-PCR on CDR3 regions. One entry per CDR3 protein, called by TCRdb with MiXCR from the multiplex PCR reads. The sample comprises about 460,000 distinct CDR3 sequences, about 20% of which are singletons, and about 12% rests with the top ten. This sample was taken from a study of regulatory T cells in long-lasting Graves disease. Points from the study as a whole: Sharing of public clonotypes was greater in persistent patients (under 3,000) than in new patients (around 1,000). Persistent Graves' patients had lower TCR diversity than newly diagnosed ones. Favoring TRBV28, TRBJ1-2 and TRBJ2-5 was a feature seen in persistent disease.

V was pared by 6 bases and J by 4 bases, with 8 bases of the junction left unmatched. Germline CDR1 is MDHEN and CDR2 is SYDVKM. The CDR3 contains 14 residues. The TCR sequence derives from a female donor with Graves disease. The rearrangement links TRBV28 to TRBJ1-2, with 7 bases identical to TRBD1. This specimen was peripheral blood mononuclear cells (PBMCs), taken when the disease was refractory, from a patient treated with antithyroid drugs. CDR3 coding DNA: TGTGCCAGCAGCCCGGGACAGACTCTCTATGGCTACACCTTC. Residues: CASSPGQTLYGYTF.